This TCR beta chain was documented in a study of regulatory T cells in long-lasting Graves disease. At the level of the study: Less than 3 months of antithyroid drugs had been taken by newly diagnosed Graves' patients.

Time point given: newly diagnosed GD, antithyroid drugs for less than 3 months. The TCR library used RNA extracted from PBMCs. For TCR beta, libraries came from iRepertoire HTBI primers and Arm-PCR of CDR3 regions. A single record per CDR3 protein comes from TCRdb applying MiXCR to the multiplex PCR reads. The sample includes 400,000 to 550,000 distinct CDR3 sequences, over 15% of them seen just once. The study's findings and limits: Newly diagnosed disease favored TRBV20-1 and TRBJ2-1 over persistent disease.

This clonotype was recorded many times. No antigen is known for it. V was clipped by 5 bases and J by 6 bases, with 24 bases between them. The CDR3 is 17 amino acids. CDR1 is SGHNT, CDR2 YENEEA, per germline. These data are also associated with another study on T cells in Graves' hyperthyroidism and ophthalmopathy.

This clonotype was obtained from a woman aged 18-35 years with Graves disease. Sequencing was performed on peripheral blood mononuclear cells (PBMCs), taken at new diagnosis, from a patient treated with antithyroid drugs. This rearrangement joins TRBV11-3 to TRBJ2-3, with unresolved D. CDR3 region: CASSPPGEAIPIDTQYF. DNA for the CDR3: TGTGCCAGCAGCCCCCCGGGTGAGGCAATTCCAATCGATACGCAGTATTTT.